This T cell receptor beta chain was identified during a study of cytomegalovirus exposure and HLA in healthy donors. CDR3 length: 14 residues. With 2 bases removed from V and 7 bases from J, the gap between germline ends came to 15 bases. Germline V CDR1 and CDR2: LGHNA, YSLEER. Researchers ran the PCR with 60 Vbeta and 13 Jbeta primers. Libraries were prepared by immunoSEQ multiplex PCR; TCRdb keeps only in-frame clonotypes and omits some of them. The data hold around 140,000 clones, with less than 85% observed a single time. Sequencing was carried out using PBMCs. The chain employs TRBV4-3 and TRBJ2-7, with D possibly TRBD1 on 5 matching bases. This clonotype was sampled from a man in his forties in good health and CMV-seronegative. DNA of the CDR3: TGCGCCAGCAGCCAACAGCTGGGGCTCGGGGAGCAGTACTTC. Its protein product is CASSQQLGLGEQYF.